Following are 25 T cell receptor beta chains from one sample sequenced in a study of memory CD4+ T cells and cytomegalovirus serostatus. Single viable CD3+CD4+CD8-CD45RO+ cells were sorted as the memory CD4+ T cells. The table came from immunoSEQ multiplex PCR; TCRdb's copy has only in-frame clones and leaves some out. The sample consists of about 39,000 clones, 78% of them appearing once. Input material: memory CD4+ T cells from blood. The receptors come from an adult in good health and CMV-seronegative.

This chain connects TRBV2 to TRBJ2-6; 8 bases are a match to TRBD1. The CDR3 sequence is 18 residues long. V shed 4 bases and J 4 bases; nucleotides not matched to a gene: 12. Germline V gene lookup returns CDR1 SNHLY and CDR2 FYNNEI. CDR3 sequence reads: CASSAADRARRGANVLTF. CDR3 DNA sequence: TGTGCCAGCAGTGCAGCGGACAGGGCAAGACGGGGGGCCAACGTCCTGACTTTC.

This chain connects TRBV9 to TRBJ2-7, with a tentative D call TRBD2 (7 bases). Germline CDR1 reads SGDLS; CDR2 reads YYNGEE. V shed 3 bases and J shed 4 bases, with 14 bases lying between them. The CDR3 is 14 amino acids. CDR3 DNA sequence: TGTGCCAGCAGCGCCGAGGGGGGGCGATACGAGCAGTACTTC. The encoded protein is CASSAEGGRYEQYF.

CDR3 coding DNA: TGCGCCAGCAGTCAGGGACTAGCGGGGGGGGCCCGGGATACGCAGTATTTT. It specifies CASSQGLAGGARDTQYF. The chain joins TRBV4-1 to TRBJ2-3, with 16 nucleotides matching TRBD2. Germline V gene sequence: CDR1 MGHRA, CDR2 YSYEKL. This CDR3 is built from 17 residues. V was clipped by 6 bases and J by 6 bases; unmatched bases: 9.

CDR3 sequence: CASRIQGTEQYF. CDR3 nucleotides: TGTGCCAGCAGGATACAGGGAACCGAGCAGTACTTC. The rearrangement uses TRBV2 and TRBJ2-7, with D tentatively TRBD1 (6 bases). V lost 6 bases to trimming and J lost 6 bases, with 12 bases between them. Germline CDR1 is SNHLY and CDR2 is FYNNEI. The CDR3 length is 12 residues.

V is TRBV1 and J is TRBJ2-3; TRBD2 is taken as the D call from the table, unchecked against the DNA. TRBV1 represents a pseudogene. The CDR3 loop spans 18 amino acids. The CDR3: CTSSQDCLAGGRTDTQYF. CDR3 sequence (DNA): TGCACCAGCAGCCAAGATTGTTTAGCGGGGGGACGCACAGATACGCAGTATTTT.

The gene calls are TRBV30 and TRBJ1-6; the D gene is possibly TRBD1 (5 bases). This CDR3 contains 14 residues. Trimming took 4 bases from V and 0 from J, leaving 7 bases between them. Germline loops: CDR1 GTSNPN, CDR2 SVGIG (reference sequence). CDR3 in DNA: TGTGCCTGGACGGGGGGCTCCTATAATTCACCCCTCCACTTT. Amino acids: CAWTGGSYNSPLHF.

J is TRBJ1-5 and V is TRBV2; unclear D gene. Trimming removed 2 bases from V and 0 bases from J, with 20 bases in between. Per the germline V gene, CDR1 is SNHLY and CDR2 is FYNNEI. The CDR3 consists of 19 residues. The CDR3 reads CASSESVSSGKYSNQPQHF. Written as DNA, the CDR3 is TGTGCCAGCAGTGAATCGGTAAGCTCAGGAAAGTATAGCAATCAGCCCCAGCATTTT.

The gene calls are TRBV7-2 and TRBJ2-1; 8 bases line up with TRBD1. V was clipped by 7 bases and J by 4 bases; unmatched bases: 9. Germline CDR1 is SGHTA and CDR2 is FQGNSA. The CDR3 is 15 amino acids. This chain's CDR3 is CASTPSGGLYNEQFF. CDR3 DNA sequence: TGTGCCAGCACCCCTTCAGGGGGCCTGTACAATGAGCAGTTCTTC.

V and J are TRBV7-8 and TRBJ2-6; no reliable D call. This CDR3 has 16 residues. V was cut by 2 bases and J by 0 bases, with 8 bases left in between. CDR1 SGHVS and CDR2 FQNEAQ come from the germline V gene. The DNA for the CDR3 is TGTGCCAGCAGCTTATGGGTTGACTCTGGGGCCAACGTCCTGACTTTC. Its protein product is CASSLWVDSGANVLTF.

The chain carries TRBV7-2 and TRBJ2-1; D is ambiguous. CDR1 SGHTA and CDR2 FQGNSA come from the germline V gene. The CDR3 is 13 residues long. V was pared by 8 bases and J by 7 bases, with 15 bases between. CDR3 region: CASSWSYRNEQFF. The CDR3 DNA is TGTGCCAGCTCATGGAGTTACCGGAATGAGCAGTTCTTC.

The V call is TRBV30, the J call TRBJ2-5; a possible D gene is TRBD2 (7 bases). Germline CDR1 and CDR2: GTSNPN and SVGIG (reference sequence). CDR3 length equals 14 residues. V was trimmed by 4 bases and J by 5 bases, leaving 17 bases between them. The CDR3, as DNA: TGTGCCTGGAAGTCGGCGGGGGCGTCGGAGACCCAGTACTTC. Its translation is CAWKSAGASETQYF.

The J gene is TRBJ2-6, the V gene TRBV11-2, with D unclear. Germline CDR1 and CDR2: SGHAT and FQNNGV. Trimming took off 2 bases at V and 0 bases at J, with 8 bases between the two ends. This CDR3 spans 16 amino acids. CDR3 residues: CASSLTTSSGANVLTF. The CDR3, as DNA: TGTGCCAGCAGCTTAACGACAAGCTCTGGGGCCAACGTCCTGACTTTC.

This clone occurred once. The chain has TRBV19 and TRBJ2-7; 7 nucleotides match TRBD2. The CDR3 totals 11 residues. Trimming took 10 bases from V and 8 from J; bases not matched to a gene: 8. The germline V gene encodes CDR1 LNHDA and CDR2 SQIVND (reference sequence). The CDR3 region is CATKSGGKQYF. The CDR3 nucleotides read TGTGCCACCAAGTCCGGGGGGAAGCAGTACTTC.

CDR3 loop: CAIPRTGRSYNEQFF. As DNA, the CDR3 is TGTGCCATCCCCAGGACAGGGAGGTCCTACAATGAGCAGTTCTTC. V usage is TRBV2 and J usage is TRBJ2-1; 8 bases line up with TRBD1. Germline V gene sequence: CDR1 SNHLY, CDR2 FYNNEI. Trimming removed 10 bases from V and 1 base from J; junction bases left unmatched: 9. The CDR3 contains 15 residues.

This sequence joins TRBV6-5 and TRBJ2-7; D assignment may be TRBD1 or TRBD2 (6 bases each). Trimming stripped 6 bases from V and 12 bases from J, with 18 bases between. The CDR3 has 12 amino acids. Per the germline V gene, CDR1 is MNHEY and CDR2 is SVGAGI. CDR3 residues: CASSVTGGGMYF. The CDR3 nucleotides are TGTGCCAGCAGCGTCACAGGAGGGGGGATGTACTTC.

V gene TRBV6-1 combines with J gene TRBJ1-4, with no clear D. CDR3 length: 15 residues. CDR1 is MNHNS and CDR2 is SASEGT in the germline V gene. Trimming took off 8 bases at V and 5 bases at J, with 18 bases between the two ends. Here the CDR3 reads CASSIEAGRNEKLFF. The CDR3 DNA sequence: TGTGCCAGCTCAATAGAAGCGGGGAGGAATGAAAAACTGTTTTTT.

This chain connects TRBV2 to TRBJ2-4; D might be TRBD2 (6 bases). V lost 0 bases and J 1 base, leaving 10 bases between the germline ends. There are 16 residues in the CDR3. Germline loops: CDR1 SNHLY, CDR2 FYNNEI. The CDR3 spells CASSEAAGRAKNIQYF. The CDR3 bases are TGTGCCAGCAGTGAAGCGGCGGGAAGGGCCAAAAACATTCAGTACTTC.

The chain recombines TRBV10-3 with TRBJ2-6; maybe TRBD1 (7 bases). Trimming removed 10 bases from V and 2 bases from J, with 21 bases in between. Germline CDR1 reads ENHRY; CDR2 reads SYGVKD. The CDR3 length is 17 residues. The DNA of the CDR3 is TGTGCCACGACACCTCAGGGGGGCTCGGCTGGGGCCAACGTCCTGACTTTC. Its translation is CATTPQGGSAGANVLTF.

This clone has more than one count but fewer than ten. The chain links TRBV19 to TRBJ2-7; maybe TRBD2 (5 bases). This CDR3 region has 14 residues. Trimming removed 3 bases at V and 1 base at J, with 10 bases between. In germline, CDR1 is LNHDA, CDR2 SQIVND (reference sequence). In nucleotides, the CDR3 is TGTGCCAGTAGTATCGGACTCACTTCCTACGAGCAGTACTTC. Translation gives CASSIGLTSYEQYF. Based on the CDR3 plus reference TRBV19 and TRBJ2-7, the full variable domain is DGGITQSPKYLFRKEGQNVTLSCEQNLNHDAMYWYRQDPGQGLRLIYYSQIVNDFQKGDIAEGYSVSREKKESFPLTVTSAQKNPTAFYLCASSIGLTSYEQYFGPGTRLTVT.

The rearrangement links TRBV19 to TRBJ2-3, with 7 nucleotides matching TRBD2. This CDR3 has 15 amino acids. V was clipped by 2 bases and J by 0 bases; unmatched bases: 2. Germline values: CDR1 LNHDA, CDR2 SQIVND (reference sequence). CDR3 coding DNA: TGTGCCAGTAGTATAAGGACTAGGAGCACAGATACGCAGTATTTT. Translation: CASSIRTRSTDTQYF.

The chain is built from TRBV18 and TRBJ2-7, with 12 nucleotides matching TRBD1. The V gene's germline CDR1 is KGHSH and CDR2 LQKENI. Germline trimming cut 6 bases from V and 4 bases from J; bases unmatched to any gene: 1. This CDR3 comprises 13 residues. The chain's CDR3 is CASSGQGAYEQYF. DNA for the CDR3: TGTGCCAGCTCGGGACAGGGGGCTTACGAGCAGTACTTC.

As DNA, the CDR3 is TGTGCCAGCAGTGAGGGGGGGGGAAATAATGAAAAACTGTTTTTT. Protein: CASSEGGGNNEKLFF. The V and J genes are TRBV2 and TRBJ1-4; tentatively, D is TRBD1 (5 bases). There are 15 residues in the CDR3. Trimming took 3 bases from V and 4 from J, leaving 12 bases between them. Germline CDR1 and CDR2: SNHLY and FYNNEI.

This chain uses TRBV14 with TRBJ1-1; D remains ambiguous. The CDR3 is 12 residues long. Germline V gene data show CDR1 as SGHDN and CDR2 as FVKESK. V was pared by 7 bases and J by 6 bases, with 12 bases between. CDR3 nucleotide sequence: TGTGCCAGCAACCCCTTTGGATCTGAAGCTTTCTTT. Translated, it gives CASNPFGSEAFF.

The CDR3 protein is CASSRLTDNTEAFF. The CDR3 DNA reads as TGTGCCAGCAGTCGACTGACAGACAACACTGAAGCTTTCTTT. The rearrangement joins TRBV27 to TRBJ1-1, with D perhaps TRBD1 (5 bases). Trimming cost V 5 bases and J 2 bases, with 12 bases left between them. This CDR3 contains 14 residues. CDR1 and CDR2 (germline): MNHEY, SMNVEV (reference sequence).

The chain has TRBV5-8 and TRBJ1-1; D might be TRBD1 (5 bases). Germline V CDR1 and CDR2: SGHTS, YDEGEE. This CDR3 contains 13 residues. V dropped 5 bases and J dropped 0 bases, with 8 bases sitting between them. The CDR3 DNA follows: TGTGCCAGCAGGCGGACACTGAACACTGAAGCTTTCTTT. As protein: CASRRTLNTEAFF.